Listed here are 5 T cell receptor beta chains from one sample, sequenced in a study of cytomegalovirus exposure and HLA in healthy donors (dated by TCRdb to about 2017). Libraries came from the immunoSEQ multiplex PCR assay. For the multiplex PCR, a mixture combining 60 forward primers for TCR Vbeta segments and 13 reverse primers for TCR Jbeta segments was used. The clones in this table, taken by TCRdb from immuneACCESS, are in-frame only. Not every clone is retained; where verified, under half of the shortfall comes from an unresolved V gene, and the cause of the rest is unknown. For this sample there are 250,000 to 350,000 clones; roughly 70% appear just once. The ten top clones hold approximately 2.5% of the sample. Sequencing was done on a sample of PBMCs. These receptors were obtained from a female donor in good health and CMV-seronegative.

This sequence joins TRBV28 and TRBJ2-7; D may be TRBD2 (5 bases). The CDR3 totals 16 residues. The V and J ends lost 4 bases and 1 base respectively, with 17 bases between them. The germline gives CDR1 MDHEN, CDR2 SYDVKM. CDR3 in amino acids: CASSSASITASYEQYF. The CDR3 nucleotides are TGTGCCAGCAGTTCGGCTAGCATAACTGCTTCCTACGAGCAGTACTTC.

The chain recombines TRBV7-9 with TRBJ1-1, with a weak D call TRBD1 (5 bases). V lost 1 base and J lost 0, with 12 bases in between. Germline assignment: CDR1 SEHNR and CDR2 FQNEAQ (reference sequence). The CDR3 length is 16 residues. The CDR3 loop reads CASSLDRQLMNTEAFF. The DNA for the CDR3 is TGTGCCAGCAGCTTAGATCGACAGCTCATGAACACTGAAGCTTTCTTT.

A few counts support this clone. The CDR3 DNA reads TGTGCCAGTACCCCAACGGGACCGGGGGGTAGCTACACCTTC. Translating gives CASTPTGPGGSYTF. This rearrangement joins TRBV19 to TRBJ1-2; D is possibly TRBD1 (5 bases). Trimming pared 7 bases from V and 9 bases from J, leaving 21 bases between. The CDR3 length is 14 residues. From germline, CDR1 is LNHDA and CDR2 SQIVND (reference sequence).

CDR3 residues: CASSIGFRQGVGNQPQHF. The CDR3 coding sequence is TGTGCCAGTAGTATAGGCTTCCGACAGGGGGTCGGCAATCAGCCCCAGCATTTT. This chain joins TRBV19 and TRBJ1-5; 9 positions match TRBD1. CDR3 length: 18 residues. The germline gives CDR1 LNHDA, CDR2 SQIVND (reference sequence). Trimming at V came to 1 base and at J to 2 bases, leaving 9 bases not matched to a gene.

This chain connects TRBV6-1 to TRBJ2-7, with TRBD1 matching 7 bases. The CDR3 consists of 15 residues. Germline CDR1 MNHNS, CDR2 SASEGT. For the CDR3, the DNA is TGTGCGTCGGCAGTAGGGACAGCCAATTCCTACGAGCAGTACTTC. It yields the protein CASAVGTANSYEQYF.